This passage covers 30 T cell receptor beta chains from one sample sequenced in a study of T-cell memory formation after mild COVID-19. TCRdb processed the 5' RACE reads anew with MiXCR; each CDR3 protein has one entry. The table shows over 500,000 distinct CDR3 sequences, with about 18% occurring only once. The sequencing input was PBMCs or a T cell subset sorted from them (not recorded which). Source of these receptors: an adult woman who had mild COVID-19 (a few samples of this study predate the infection). Cell type and time point are not known.

This clonotype has a handful of counts. The chain recombines TRBV27 with TRBJ2-2; D is tentatively TRBD1 or TRBD2 (5 bases each). The length of the CDR3 is 15 residues. The germline V gene encodes CDR1 MNHEY and CDR2 SMNVEV (reference sequence). The V and J ends lost 3 bases and 0 bases respectively, with 8 bases between them. The chain's CDR3 is CASSFGTTNTGELFF. The CDR3 nucleotides read TGTGCCAGCAGTTTTGGGACGACGAACACCGGGGAGCTGTTTTTT.

This clonotype showed up just a few times. The chain carries TRBV6-6 and TRBJ2-5; 13 nucleotides align to TRBD2. CDR1 and CDR2 (germline): MNHNY, SVGAGI (reference sequence). The CDR3 has 17 amino acids. J was trimmed by 7 bases and V by 6 bases; bases with no gene match: 14. Here the CDR3 reads CASRAGLAGAISGTQYF. The DNA of the CDR3 is TGTGCCAGCAGGGCCGGACTAGCGGGGGCCATATCGGGGACCCAGTACTTC.

This rearrangement joins TRBV9 to TRBJ2-2; possibly TRBD2 for D (6 bases). CDR3 length: 15 amino acids. Trimming left V 2 bases short and J 0 bases short, with 8 bases between. The germline CDR1 and CDR2 sequences are SGDLS and YYNGEE. In DNA form, the CDR3 reads TGTGCCAGCAGCGTCGGCGGGACGAACACCGGGGAGCTGTTTTTT. It is translated as CASSVGGTNTGELFF. The full variable domain, in which reference TRBV9 and TRBJ2-2 provide the parts outside the CDR3, is DSGVTQTPKHLITATGQRVTLRCSPRSGDLSVYWYQQSLDQGLQFLIQYYNGEERAKGNILERFSAQQFPDLHSELNLSSLELGDSALYFCASSVGGTNTGELFFGEGSRLTVL.

This clonotype has a handful of counts. V is TRBV2 and J is TRBJ1-5, with D tentatively TRBD1 (5 bases). V was pared by 7 bases and J by 4 bases, with 11 bases between. Looked up from germline, CDR1 is SNHLY and CDR2 is FYNNEI. This CDR3 is 13 amino acids long. Here the CDR3 DNA reads TGTGCCAGCAATGGAGAGGGGAATCAGCCCCAGCATTTT. Translation: CASNGEGNQPQHF.

The chain combines TRBV9 with TRBJ2-1; 13 bases agree with TRBD2. V lost 8 bases and J lost 2; bases outside the gene matches: 13. The CDR3 consists of 18 residues. Germline loops: CDR1 SGDLS, CDR2 YYNGEE. Here the CDR3 DNA reads TGTGCCAGTAGCCTCGGGACTAGCGGGAAGATTACCTACAATGAGCAGTTCTTC. Protein product: CASSLGTSGKITYNEQFF. Using reference TRBV9 and TRBJ2-1 for the parts outside the CDR3, the full variable domain is DSGVTQTPKHLITATGQRVTLRCSPRSGDLSVYWYQQSLDQGLQFLIQYYNGEERAKGNILERFSAQQFPDLHSELNLSSLELGDSALYFCASSLGTSGKITYNEQFFGPGTRLTVL.

The rearrangement links TRBV6-5 to TRBJ2-1; TRBD2 agrees at 9 bases. Germline lookup yields CDR1 MNHEY and CDR2 SVGAGI. Trimming cost V 4 bases and J 10 bases; bases outside gene matches: 8. The CDR3 spans 14 residues. CDR3 region: CASSFATSGNEQFF. In DNA, the CDR3 is TGTGCCAGCAGTTTCGCGACTAGCGGCAACGAGCAGTTCTTC.

A few counts support this clonotype. This chain joins TRBV19 and TRBJ1-1, with D tentatively TRBD1 (6 bases). V dropped 3 bases and J dropped 8 bases, with 10 bases sitting between them. The CDR3 runs 12 residues. Germline values: CDR1 LNHDA, CDR2 SQIVND (reference sequence). CDR3 protein: CASSIDRMEAFF. The CDR3 DNA follows: TGTGCCAGTAGTATCGACAGGATGGAAGCTTTCTTT.

The chain recombines TRBV19 with TRBJ2-7, with TRBD2 matching 9 bases. The V gene end was trimmed by 3 bases and the J gene end by 5 bases; junction bases not matched to a gene: 11. The germline CDR1 and CDR2 sequences are LNHDA and SQIVND (reference sequence). There are 16 residues in the CDR3. The CDR3 loop is CASSMRAGTSFNEQYF. CDR3 sequence (DNA): TGTGCCAGTAGTATGCGGGCCGGGACTAGCTTTAACGAGCAGTACTTC.

J is TRBJ2-1 and V is TRBV7-6; the D gene is possibly TRBD1 (5 bases). CDR3 length: 11 amino acids. Germline-derived CDR1 and CDR2 are SGHVS and FNYEAQ. Trimming took off 4 bases at V and 12 bases at J, with 10 bases between the two ends. The CDR3: CASSSGAVQFF. CDR3 DNA sequence: TGTGCCAGCAGCTCTGGGGCAGTGCAGTTCTTC.

The chain combines TRBV4-3 with TRBJ2-5, with D possibly TRBD2 on 6 matching bases. V was cut by 0 bases and J by 1 base, with 12 bases left in between. This CDR3 region has 16 residues. Germline values: CDR1 LGHNA, CDR2 YSLEER. CDR3 coding DNA: TGCGCCAGCAGCCAAGATCTGTTGGGACTCCAAGAGACCCAGTACTTC. This sequence encodes CASSQDLLGLQETQYF.

The V gene is TRBV15, the J gene TRBJ2-1; 11 bases line up with TRBD2. The germline gives CDR1 LNHNV, CDR2 YYDKDF (reference sequence). The CDR3 spans 19 residues. J lost 7 bases, V lost 0 bases, and 14 bases had no gene match. This CDR3 is CATSRDLFPTSGSFNEQFF. The DNA of the CDR3 is TGTGCCACCAGCAGAGATCTTTTCCCCACTAGCGGGAGTTTTAATGAGCAGTTCTTC.

This clonotype has a count of ten or more. The chain has TRBV19 and TRBJ2-7, with 8 bases lining up with TRBD1. V lost 5 bases to trimming and J lost 0 bases; unmatched junction nucleotides: 0. Germline values: CDR1 LNHDA, CDR2 SQIVND (reference sequence). CDR3 length equals 13 residues. As DNA, the CDR3 is TGTGCCAGTAGTCAGGGGGCCTCCTACGAGCAGTACTTC. This codes for CASSQGASYEQYF.

The chain employs TRBV6-2 or TRBV6-3 and TRBJ1-4; D unclear. The germline V and J ends were trimmed by 8 bases and 14 bases, with 27 bases remaining between them. Germline V gene sequence: CDR1 MNHEY, CDR2 SVGEGT. This CDR3 contains 15 residues. The CDR3 DNA reads as TGTGCCAGCGCTCCTGACCGGGGAGTTTTCGGGGATCTGTTTTTT. Protein sequence: CASAPDRGVFGDLFF.

The chain links TRBV12-3 or TRBV12-4 to TRBJ1-2; 7 bases align to TRBD1. J gave up 4 bases and V 6 bases, and 11 bases lay outside the gene matches. This CDR3 has 15 residues. The CDR3 DNA follows: TGTGCCAGCAGCATACTCGGGACAGCCGGCTATGGCTACACCTTC. Protein sequence: CASSILGTAGYGYTF.

This clonotype came up a few times. The rearrangement uses TRBV14 and TRBJ1-2; a weak D match, TRBD1 (5 bases). The CDR3 has 14 amino acids. Deletions cut 0 bases from V and 4 bases from J, with 9 bases between. Germline CDR1 SGHDN, CDR2 FVKESK. CDR3: CASSQEGTLYGYTF. For the CDR3, the DNA is TGTGCCAGCAGCCAAGAGGGGACCCTCTATGGCTACACCTTC.

This clonotype was counted only a few times. The V and J genes are TRBV15 and TRBJ1-5; 7 bases are shared with TRBD1. The CDR3 has 14 residues. CDR1 is LNHNV, CDR2 YYDKDF, per germline (reference sequence). J lost 7 bases, V lost 5 bases, and 8 bases had no gene match. For the CDR3, the DNA is TGTGCCACCAGCCCACAGGGGAGGTCCCAGCCCCAGCATTTT. This encodes CATSPQGRSQPQHF.

The chain is built from TRBV9 and TRBJ1-5; 11 nucleotides agree with TRBD1. There are 17 residues in the CDR3. J lost 8 bases, V lost 1 base, and 11 bases had no gene match. Germline lookup yields CDR1 SGDLS and CDR2 YYNGEE. The CDR3 here is CASSVTNGTGGGKPQHF. The CDR3 DNA sequence: TGTGCCAGCAGCGTAACAAACGGGACAGGGGGAGGGAAGCCCCAGCATTTT.

This clonotype was found a few times. This chain uses TRBV4-1 with TRBJ1-1; TRBD1 matches 11 bases. Germline CDR1 and CDR2: MGHRA and YSYEKL. The CDR3 consists of 15 residues. V lost 0 bases to trimming and J lost 4 bases; unmatched junction nucleotides: 1. CDR3 in amino acids: CASSQDGQGATEAFF. The CDR3 DNA sequence: TGCGCCAGCAGCCAAGATGGACAGGGGGCCACTGAAGCTTTCTTT.

This clonotype came up a few times. The rearrangement uses TRBV20-1 and TRBJ1-2; no firm D call. Germline CDR1 and CDR2: DFQATT and SNEGSKA (reference sequence). There are 11 residues in the CDR3. The ends were cut back, 3 bases at V and 8 bases at J, with 10 bases in the middle. The CDR3 reads CSARTLRGYTF. CDR3 DNA sequence: TGCAGTGCTAGGACTCTCCGAGGCTACACCTTC.

V usage is TRBV18 and J usage is TRBJ2-7; 10 bases map to TRBD1. The V gene end was trimmed by 3 bases and the J gene end by 7 bases; junction bases not matched to a gene: 6. Germline lookup yields CDR1 KGHSH and CDR2 LQKENI. This CDR3 comprises 14 residues. The CDR3 here is CASSPATGGREQYF. DNA for the CDR3: TGTGCCAGCTCACCCGCGACAGGGGGCAGGGAGCAGTACTTC. The full variable domain, completed using reference TRBV18 and TRBJ2-7, is NAGVMQNPRHLVRRRGQEARLRCSPMKGHSHVYWYRQLPEEGLKFMVYLQKENIIDESGMPKERFSAEFPKEGPSILRIQQVVRGDSAAYFCASSPATGGREQYFGPGTRLTVT.

This chain connects TRBV20-1 to TRBJ2-3; 7 bases agree with TRBD1. J was trimmed by 3 bases and V by 2 bases; bases with no gene match: 8. This CDR3 contains 15 residues. Germline CDR1 DFQATT, CDR2 SNEGSKA (reference sequence). The CDR3 sequence: CSARTGTASTDTQYF. CDR3 coding DNA: TGCAGTGCTAGAACCGGGACAGCCTCAACAGATACGCAGTATTTT.

A few counts support this clonotype. The V and J genes are TRBV25-1 and TRBJ2-3; D is perhaps TRBD2 (5 bases). The germline V gene encodes CDR1 MGHDK and CDR2 SYGVNS. V gave up 5 bases and J gave up 5 bases, with 14 bases separating them. The CDR3 consists of 14 residues. The DNA of the CDR3 is TGTGCCAGCAGTCCGGTGAGGGAAGGAGATACGCAGTATTTT. It codes for CASSPVREGDTQYF.

This clonotype turned up a few times. This sequence joins TRBV15 and TRBJ2-3; 7 nucleotides agree with TRBD2. Germline V gene lookup returns CDR1 LNHNV and CDR2 YYDKDF (reference sequence). V shed 5 bases, J shed 6 bases, and the junction held 11 bases outside the gene matches. This CDR3 is built from 15 residues. The CDR3 DNA reads as TGTGCCACCAGCCAGCTAGCGGCTCGAGGGGATACGCAGTATTTT. Amino acids: CATSQLAARGDTQYF.

The gene calls are TRBV6-6 and TRBJ1-2, with D maybe TRBD1 (6 bases). The V and J ends lost 3 bases and 1 base respectively, with 12 bases between them. The CDR3 runs 15 residues. Germline V lookup: CDR1 MNHNY, CDR2 SVGAGI (reference sequence). The CDR3 region has the DNA TGTGCCAGCAGTTATACCGGGACAATTAACTATGGCTACACCTTC. This encodes CASSYTGTINYGYTF.

This clonotype occurred a few times. The rearrangement uses TRBV7-9 and TRBJ1-2; no clear D. This CDR3 is built from 13 residues. Trimming took off 7 bases at V and 7 bases at J, with 16 bases between the two ends. Germline V gives CDR1 SEHNR, CDR2 FQNEAQ (reference sequence). In nucleotides, the CDR3 is TGTGCCAGCACCCGTTTACATTCTCCTGGCTACACCTTC. Translation gives CASTRLHSPGYTF.

The chain uses TRBV4-2 and TRBJ2-5, with 7 positions matching TRBD2. Germline values: CDR1 LGHNA, CDR2 YNFKEQ. The CDR3 has 13 residues. Unmatched junction bases numbered 3, after V lost 7 bases and J lost 1 base. CDR3 sequence reads: CASKASGQETQYF. The CDR3 DNA reads TGTGCCAGCAAGGCTAGCGGCCAAGAGACCCAGTACTTC.

V gene TRBV24-1 combines with J gene TRBJ2-7, with 7 bases fitting TRBD1. The CDR3 totals 15 residues. Germline lookup yields CDR1 KGHDR and CDR2 SFDVKD. J was trimmed by 2 bases and V by 2 bases; bases with no gene match: 5. CDR3 nucleotides: TGTGCCACCAGTGATTCGTCGGGACAGACCTACGAGCAGTACTTC. Translation: CATSDSSGQTYEQYF.

The genes are TRBV5-6 and TRBJ1-2; D ambiguous. Germline CDR1 SGHDT, CDR2 YYEEEE. The CDR3 is 14 residues long. V was cut by 0 bases and J by 3 bases, with 9 bases left in between. The CDR3 is CASSLVVPHYGYTF. The CDR3 coding sequence is TGTGCCAGCAGCTTGGTTGTCCCGCACTATGGCTACACCTTC.

The chain recombines TRBV19 with TRBJ1-1; D is unresolved. V gave up 7 bases and J gave up 1 base, with 10 bases separating them. The CDR3 is 13 amino acids. Germline CDR1 LNHDA, CDR2 SQIVND (reference sequence). The CDR3 region is CASTLSANTEAFF. The CDR3, as DNA: TGTGCCAGTACCTTATCAGCGAACACTGAAGCTTTCTTT.

The rearrangement joins TRBV6-2 or TRBV6-3 to TRBJ2-1; D gene uncertain. This CDR3 is 16 amino acids long. V was shortened by 4 bases and J by 0 bases, with 13 bases between the two germline ends. Germline CDR1 and CDR2: MNHEY and SVGEGT. The DNA for the CDR3 is TGTGCCAGCAGTTTCATCGGCGATACCTCCTACAATGAGCAGTTCTTC. Translation gives CASSFIGDTSYNEQFF.